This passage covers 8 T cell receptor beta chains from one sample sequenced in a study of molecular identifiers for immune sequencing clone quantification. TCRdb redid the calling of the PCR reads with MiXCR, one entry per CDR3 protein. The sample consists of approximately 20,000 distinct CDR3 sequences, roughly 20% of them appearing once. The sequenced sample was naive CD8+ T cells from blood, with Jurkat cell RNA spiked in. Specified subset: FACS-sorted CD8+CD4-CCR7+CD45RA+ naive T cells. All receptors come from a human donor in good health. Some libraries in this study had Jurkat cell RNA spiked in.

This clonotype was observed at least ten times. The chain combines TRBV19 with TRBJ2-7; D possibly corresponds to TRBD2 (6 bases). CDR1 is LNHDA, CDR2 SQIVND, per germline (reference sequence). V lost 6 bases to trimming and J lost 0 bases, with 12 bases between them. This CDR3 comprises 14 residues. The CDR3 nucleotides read TGTGCCAGTAGAGGGAGGCCCGACTCCTACGAGCAGTACTTC. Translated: CASRGRPDSYEQYF.

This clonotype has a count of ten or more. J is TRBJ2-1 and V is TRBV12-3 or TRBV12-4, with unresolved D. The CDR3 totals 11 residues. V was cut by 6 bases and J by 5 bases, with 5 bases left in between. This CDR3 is CASRFDNEQFF. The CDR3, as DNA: TGTGCCAGCAGGTTCGACAATGAGCAGTTCTTC.

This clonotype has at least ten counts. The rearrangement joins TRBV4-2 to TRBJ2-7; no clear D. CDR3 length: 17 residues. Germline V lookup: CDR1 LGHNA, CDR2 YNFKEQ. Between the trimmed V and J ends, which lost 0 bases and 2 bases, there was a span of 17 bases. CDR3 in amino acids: CASSQDRVGVRTYEQYF. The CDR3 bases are TGTGCCAGCAGCCAAGATCGGGTTGGGGTCCGGACCTACGAGCAGTACTTC.

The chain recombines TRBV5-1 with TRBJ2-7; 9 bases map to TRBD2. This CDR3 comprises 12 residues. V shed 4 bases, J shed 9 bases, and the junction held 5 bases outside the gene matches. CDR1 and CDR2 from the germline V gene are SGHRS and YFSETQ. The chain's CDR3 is CASSDSGSGQYF. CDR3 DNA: TGCGCCAGCAGCGATAGCGGGAGCGGGCAGTACTTC.

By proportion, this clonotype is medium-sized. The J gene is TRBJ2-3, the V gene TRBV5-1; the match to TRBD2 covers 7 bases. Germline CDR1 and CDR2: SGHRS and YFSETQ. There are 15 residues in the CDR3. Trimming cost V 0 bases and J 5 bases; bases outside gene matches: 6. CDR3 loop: CASSLAGGWGDTQYF. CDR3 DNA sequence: TGCGCCAGCAGCTTGGCGGGGGGATGGGGAGATACGCAGTATTTT.

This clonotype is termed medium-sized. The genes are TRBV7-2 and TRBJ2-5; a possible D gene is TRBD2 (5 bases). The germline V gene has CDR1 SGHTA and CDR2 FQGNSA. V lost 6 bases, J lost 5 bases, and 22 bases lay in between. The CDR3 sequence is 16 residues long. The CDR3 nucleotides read TGTGCCAGCAGGTCGGTGGGCGGACTCTCCTGGGAGACCCAGTACTTC. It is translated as CASRSVGGLSWETQYF.

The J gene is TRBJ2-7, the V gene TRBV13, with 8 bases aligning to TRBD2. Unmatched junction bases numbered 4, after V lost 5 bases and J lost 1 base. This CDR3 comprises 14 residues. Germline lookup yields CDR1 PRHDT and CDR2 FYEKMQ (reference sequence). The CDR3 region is CASSIKRESYEQYF. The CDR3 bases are TGTGCCAGCAGCATTAAGCGGGAGTCCTACGAGCAGTACTTC.

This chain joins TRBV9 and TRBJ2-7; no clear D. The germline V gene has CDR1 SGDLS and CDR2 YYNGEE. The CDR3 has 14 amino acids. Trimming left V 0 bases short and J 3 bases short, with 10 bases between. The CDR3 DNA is TGTGCCAGCAGCGTAGGTGGTGCGAACTACGAGCAGTACTTC. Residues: CASSVGGANYEQYF.